These 28 T cell receptor beta chains were sequenced from one sample in a study of Graves' ophthalmopathy and Graves' hyperthyroidism. For repertoire sequencing, the TCR beta CDR3 regions were amplified from RNA transcripts. HTBI primers primed a first-round RT-PCR, and a second-round multiplex PCR followed. TCRdb reanalysed the multiplex PCR reads using MiXCR and keeps one entry per CDR3 protein. This repertoire shows hundreds of thousands of distinct CDR3 sequences, over 20% found once; its top ten account for roughly 3%. Sample: peripheral blood. Receptors were obtained from a young woman with stable Graves' hyperthyroidism.

The chain recombines TRBV9 with TRBJ1-1, with 11 bases fitting TRBD1. The CDR3 extends over 13 amino acids. V dropped 3 bases and J dropped 7; count of bases not matched to a gene: 2. The germline CDR1 and CDR2 sequences are SGDLS and YYNGEE. CDR3 amino acids: CASSEGTGGEAFF. The CDR3 region has the DNA TGTGCCAGCAGCGAGGGGACAGGGGGTGAAGCTTTCTTT. The entire variable domain, with the rest obtained from reference TRBV9 and TRBJ1-1, is as follows: DSGVTQTPKHLITATGQRVTLRCSPRSGDLSVYWYQQSLDQGLQFLIQYYNGEERAKGNILERFSAQQFPDLHSELNLSSLELGDSALYFCASSEGTGGEAFFGQGTRLTVV.

This clonotype has at least ten counts. The V gene is TRBV13, the J gene TRBJ1-2; 7 nucleotides match TRBD1. This CDR3 has 18 residues. Losses at the gene ends were 5 bases for V and 6 bases for J; bases not matched to a gene: 21. Germline V lookup: CDR1 PRHDT, CDR2 FYEKMQ (reference sequence). In nucleotides, the CDR3 is TGTGCCAGCAGCCTCCGACGAGGGGGCTTACGGGCTCCGCATGGCTACACCTTC. This translates into CASSLRRGGLRAPHGYTF.

The gene calls are TRBV19 and TRBJ2-2; TRBD1 agrees at 8 bases. Germline V gene data show CDR1 as LNHDA and CDR2 as SQIVND (reference sequence). Germline trimming cut 6 bases from V and 3 bases from J; bases unmatched to any gene: 6. CDR3 length: 15 amino acids. The CDR3 loop reads CASSDRGHDTGELFF. The CDR3 nucleotides are TGTGCCAGTAGCGACAGGGGTCACGACACCGGGGAGCTGTTTTTT.

This clonotype has a count of ten or more. CDR3 nucleotide sequence: TGCGCCAGCAGTCCAGGGTTATCGGACGAGCAGTACTTC. Translated: CASSPGLSDEQYF. This chain uses TRBV4-1 with TRBJ2-7; TRBD1 is a possible D gene (5 bases). The CDR3 is 13 residues long. The V gene's germline CDR1 is MGHRA and CDR2 YSYEKL. Trimming pared 6 bases from V and 5 bases from J, leaving 14 bases between.

The chain uses TRBV30 and TRBJ2-5; the match to TRBD2 covers 9 bases. Trimming took 7 bases from V and 1 from J; bases not matched to a gene: 7. Per germline, CDR1 GTSNPN and CDR2 SVGIG (reference sequence). There are 14 residues in the CDR3. The CDR3, as DNA: TGTGCCTACTTTAGCGGGGGTCCCCAAGAGACCCAGTACTTC. This gives the protein CAYFSGGPQETQYF.

There are many counts of this clonotype. The chain joins TRBV6-1 to TRBJ1-1, with 10 bases fitting TRBD1. The CDR3 has 12 residues. V lost 7 bases and J lost 6; bases outside the gene matches: 2. Per the germline V gene, CDR1 is MNHNS and CDR2 is SASEGT. CDR3 amino acids: CASTGQGAEAFF. CDR3 DNA sequence: TGTGCCAGCACTGGACAGGGGGCTGAAGCTTTCTTT.

This clonotype has more than one count but fewer than ten. The chain employs TRBV24-1 and TRBJ2-7; 8 bases align to TRBD1. The CDR3 covers 16 residues. Germline CDR1 and CDR2: KGHDR and SFDVKD. J lost 7 bases, V lost 4 bases, and 14 bases had no gene match. CDR3: CATSEPDRVPSVEQYF. CDR3 nucleotides: TGTGCCACCAGTGAACCGGACAGGGTCCCCTCGGTTGAGCAGTACTTC.

This clonotype was detected a few times. The chain recombines TRBV6-2 or TRBV6-3 with TRBJ1-2; D not resolved. The CDR3 totals 15 residues. Germline CDR1 MNHEY, CDR2 SVGEGT. Between the trimmed V and J ends, which lost 3 bases and 3 bases, there was a span of 14 bases. The CDR3 DNA is TGTGCCAGCAGTTATCTCCCTGCCTCGGACTATGGCTACACCTTC. This encodes CASSYLPASDYGYTF.

This clonotype was seen more than once but under ten times. This may be a read error: a much more frequent sequence differs by one nucleotide. The CDR3 coding sequence is TGTGCCAGCAGTTCAGTTTCCTATAATTCACACCTCCACTTT. Translated: CASSSVSYNSHLHF. This rearrangement joins TRBV28 to TRBJ1-6; D gene ambiguous. The CDR3 extends over 14 amino acids. Germline V gives CDR1 MDHEN, CDR2 SYDVKM.

This clonotype was observed many times. The CDR3 DNA sequence: TGTGCCAGCACCCCGGGGGCGACTAGCGGGAACTACGAGCAGTACTTC. Its translation is CASTPGATSGNYEQYF. The chain recombines TRBV12-3 or TRBV12-4 with TRBJ2-7; 11 bases are shared with TRBD2. Trimming took 7 bases from V and 3 from J; bases not matched to a gene: 11. The CDR3 is made up of 16 amino acids.

This clonotype was seen at least ten times. The rearrangement uses TRBV6-5 and TRBJ2-3; D ambiguous. The CDR3 has 12 residues. V was trimmed by 7 bases and J by 6 bases, leaving 11 bases between them. Germline assignment: CDR1 MNHEY and CDR2 SVGAGI. The CDR3 loop is CASISPLDTQYF. DNA for the CDR3: TGTGCCAGCATTTCCCCGTTGGATACGCAGTATTTT.

A remark on this clonotype: A read error may explain this, as a much larger clone is one base away. This CDR3 is missing its conserved last phenylalanine or tryptophan, likely due to a read error. The chain links TRBV12-3 or TRBV12-4 to TRBJ1-2, with D tentatively TRBD1 (5 bases). The CDR3 sequence is 13 residues long. Between the trimmed V and J ends, which lost 3 bases and 4 bases, there was a span of 9 bases. Here the CDR3 reads CASSFGGFYGYTL. CDR3 sequence (DNA): TGTGCCAGCAGTTTCGGGGGATTCTATGGCTACACCTTG.

The chain joins TRBV27 to TRBJ2-7, with D perhaps matching TRBD1 or TRBD2 (5 bases each). Trimming cost V 9 bases and J 0 bases, with 12 bases left between them. This CDR3 is 13 amino acids long. The germline V gene has CDR1 MNHEY and CDR2 SMNVEV (reference sequence). CDR3 nucleotide sequence: TGTGCCAGTTGGGGGACGGACTCCTACGAGCAGTACTTC. It specifies CASWGTDSYEQYF.

This clonotype has a count of ten or more. The V and J genes are TRBV25-1 and TRBJ1-5; 7 positions agree with TRBD1. Germline-derived CDR1 and CDR2 are MGHDK and SYGVNS. The J segment lost 9 bases and the V segment lost 2 bases, leaving 10 bases of the junction unmatched. CDR3 length: 15 amino acids. The CDR3 nucleotides are TGTGCCAGCAGTGAAGCACAGGGGTGGTGGCCGCCCCAGCATTTT. It codes for CASSEAQGWWPPQHF.

This clonotype came up many times. The J gene is TRBJ1-1, the V gene TRBV19; D ambiguous. CDR1 is LNHDA, CDR2 SQIVND, per germline (reference sequence). Trimming stripped 5 bases from V and 5 bases from J, with 12 bases between. This CDR3 contains 13 residues. The CDR3 nucleotides read TGTGCCAGTAGTTTAAAAATGGAAACTGAAGCTTTCTTT. It encodes CASSLKMETEAFF.

This clonotype was seen many times. The CDR3: CASSQLAGAYEQYF. CDR3 sequence (DNA): TGTGCCAGCAGCCAACTAGCGGGAGCCTACGAGCAGTACTTC. The chain links TRBV14 to TRBJ2-7; 10 bases line up with TRBD2. This CDR3 has 14 residues. Trimming removed 2 bases from V and 2 bases from J; junction bases left unmatched: 0. CDR1 is SGHDN, CDR2 FVKESK, per germline. The full variable domain, with the rest looked up from reference TRBV14 and TRBJ2-7, is EAGVTQFPSHSVIEKGQTVTLRCDPISGHDNLYWYRRVMGKEIKFLLHFVKESKQDESGMPNNRFLAERTGGTYSTLKVQPAELEDSGVYFCASSQLAGAYEQYFGPGTRLTVT.

This clonotype was recorded at least ten times. V and J are TRBV5-5 and TRBJ1-5; no clear D gene. The length of the CDR3 is 15 residues. Between the trimmed V and J ends, which lost 3 bases and 4 bases, there was a span of 14 bases. In germline, CDR1 is SGHKS, CDR2 YYEKEE (reference sequence). Here the CDR3 reads CASSSTYSGNQPQHF. CDR3 DNA sequence: TGTGCCAGCAGCTCAACCTATTCGGGGAATCAGCCCCAGCATTTT. The variable domain in full, with the rest retrieved from reference TRBV5-5 and TRBJ1-5, is DAGVTQSPTHLIKTRGQQVTLRCSPISGHKSVSWYQQVLGQGPQFIFQYYEKEERGRGNFPDRFSARQFPNYSSELNVNALLLGDSALYLCASSSTYSGNQPQHFGDGTRLSIL.

This clonotype was picked up many times. This chain connects TRBV7-6 to TRBJ1-1; D is undetermined. This CDR3 contains 17 residues. Germline CDR1 reads SGHVS; CDR2 reads FNYEAQ. Trimming pared 1 base from V and 6 bases from J, leaving 21 bases between. The CDR3 is CASSLGSVGNKGSEAFF. For the CDR3, the DNA is TGTGCCAGCAGCTTAGGCTCTGTGGGAAACAAAGGCTCTGAAGCTTTCTTT.

This clonotype was counted ten times or more. The V call is TRBV7-2, the J call TRBJ1-1, with TRBD1 as a possible D gene (6 bases). Germline V gene data show CDR1 as SGHTA and CDR2 as FQGNSA. The CDR3 extends over 16 amino acids. The ends were cut back, 3 bases at V and 3 bases at J, with 17 bases in the middle. The CDR3 is CASSFIFGGGYTEAFF. DNA for the CDR3: TGTGCCAGCAGCTTCATATTCGGGGGCGGGTACACTGAAGCTTTCTTT.

This clonotype was seen repeatedly, ten times or more. The genes are TRBV28 and TRBJ1-3; 8 positions match TRBD1. The CDR3 sequence is 15 residues long. Germline V gene lookup returns CDR1 MDHEN and CDR2 SYDVKM. Losses at the gene ends were 4 bases for V and 3 bases for J; bases not matched to a gene: 5. The CDR3 coding sequence is TGTGCCAGCAGTTGGCAGGGGGCGGTTGGAAACACCATATATTTT. It translates to CASSWQGAVGNTIYF.

This clonotype was picked up many times. V gene TRBV28 combines with J gene TRBJ2-7; 14 bases are shared with TRBD2. The CDR3 contains 16 residues. V shed 6 bases and J 5 bases; nucleotides not matched to a gene: 9. Germline V gene data show CDR1 as MDHEN and CDR2 as SYDVKM. The CDR3 loop is CASSFGLAGGGDEQYF. Here the CDR3 DNA reads TGTGCCAGCAGCTTCGGACTAGCGGGGGGTGGGGACGAGCAGTACTTC.

The chain is built from TRBV30 and TRBJ2-5; no firm D call. V was shortened by 6 bases and J by 7 bases, with 18 bases between the two germline ends. Germline loops: CDR1 GTSNPN, CDR2 SVGIG (reference sequence). This CDR3 has 13 amino acids. The CDR3 DNA reads TGTGCCTGCCAAGGGCGTTTATGGGCGACCCAGTACTTC. Encoded protein: CACQGRLWATQYF.

This clonotype was found many times. This chain joins TRBV15 and TRBJ2-2; no clear D. The V gene's germline CDR1 is LNHNV and CDR2 YYDKDF (reference sequence). The CDR3 extends over 16 amino acids. Trimming shortened V by 1 base and J by 1 base, and 10 bases separated the two germline ends. CDR3 nucleotides: TGTGCCACCAGCAGAGTTAGCCTCCAGAACACCGGGGAGCTGTTTTTT. It yields the protein CATSRVSLQNTGELFF. Variable domain in full (rest from reference TRBV15 and TRBJ2-2): DAMVIQNPRYQVTQFGKPVTLSCSQTLNHNVMYWYQQKSSQAPKLLFHYYDKDFNNEADTPDNFQSRRPNTSFCFLDIRSPGLGDTAMYLCATSRVSLQNTGELFFGEGSRLTVL.

This rearrangement joins TRBV2 to TRBJ1-5; D perhaps matches TRBD1 (5 bases). There are 13 residues in the CDR3. The ends were cut back, 7 bases at V and 6 bases at J, with 13 bases in the middle. Germline V lookup: CDR1 SNHLY, CDR2 FYNNEI. CDR3 sequence (DNA): TGTGCCAGCAACAAGGCAGGGTCTCAGCCCCAGCATTTT. Its protein is CASNKAGSQPQHF.

This clonotype was detected ten times or more. The chain recombines TRBV4-2 with TRBJ1-6; 7 bases align to TRBD1. Germline trimming cut 0 bases from V and 3 bases from J; bases unmatched to any gene: 8. Per the germline V gene, CDR1 is LGHNA and CDR2 is YNFKEQ. This CDR3 has 18 residues. The chain's CDR3 is CASSQEAPDRDYNSPLHF. The CDR3 coding sequence is TGTGCCAGCAGCCAAGAGGCCCCTGACAGGGACTATAATTCACCCCTCCACTTT.

This clonotype was detected once. The conserved phenylalanine or tryptophan is not found at the CDR3 terminus, so this likely reflects a read error. This rearrangement joins TRBV15 to TRBJ2-7; D call uncertain. Germline V CDR1 and CDR2: LNHNV, YYDKDF (reference sequence). This CDR3 is 13 amino acids long. Here the CDR3 reads CATSRDPKAEQYC. The CDR3 region has the DNA TGTGCCACCAGTAGAGATCCCAAGGCCGAGCAGTACTGC.

The genes are TRBV6-2 or TRBV6-3 and TRBJ2-7, with 9 bases aligning to TRBD2. The CDR3 has 21 residues. V shed 0 bases, J shed 1 base, and the junction held 19 bases outside the gene matches. Per the germline V gene, CDR1 is MNHEY and CDR2 is SVGEGT. The CDR3 sequence: CASSYSKDLRVGLAGSYEQYF. Here the CDR3 DNA reads TGTGCCAGCAGTTACTCGAAGGACCTACGCGTGGGCCTAGCGGGATCCTACGAGCAGTACTTC.

The chain joins TRBV12-3 or TRBV12-4 to TRBJ2-7, with D perhaps TRBD1 or TRBD2 (5 bases each). V shed 6 bases and J shed 5 bases, with 17 bases lying between them. The CDR3 sequence is 14 residues long. The CDR3 bases are TGTGCCAGCAGCCCCTTGGGGGTTCCAAACGAGCAGTACTTC. As protein: CASSPLGVPNEQYF.